This T cell receptor (beta chain) was sequenced for a study of beta chain features in type 1 diabetes. Study-level findings and limits: The VDJ junctions of type 1 diabetes patients carried fewer insertions and more deletions. Patients showed naive, central memory and Treg TCRB repertoires that appeared more similar than those of healthy donors. Shortening of TCRB CDR3s, moderate but significant, appeared in all four CD4+ subsets of Type 1 diabetes patients. Sequencing the cDNA could make cells with high TCR expression show up more than they should.

Of the isolated RNA, all was reverse transcribed, and so the sequenced material was expressed TCRB transcripts. The data were produced by immunoSEQ multiplex PCR, yet TCRdb's version contains in-frame clones alone and is incomplete. Of about 230,000 clones listed, over 8.5% were seen once; the top ten hold around 0.031%. Trimming cost V 3 bases and J 0 bases; bases outside gene matches: 2. Germline values: CDR1 SGHRS, CDR2 YFSETQ. The CDR3 consists of 14 residues. A note on this clone: No antigen is known for it.

This receptor was obtained from a young woman in good health. Material: naive CD4+ T cells from blood. V gene TRBV5-1 combines with J gene TRBJ2-5; 7 bases fit TRBD2. CDR3 DNA sequence: TGCGCCAGCAGCTGGGGGGGGAACCAAGAGACCCAGTACTTC. Translation: CASSWGGNQETQYF.